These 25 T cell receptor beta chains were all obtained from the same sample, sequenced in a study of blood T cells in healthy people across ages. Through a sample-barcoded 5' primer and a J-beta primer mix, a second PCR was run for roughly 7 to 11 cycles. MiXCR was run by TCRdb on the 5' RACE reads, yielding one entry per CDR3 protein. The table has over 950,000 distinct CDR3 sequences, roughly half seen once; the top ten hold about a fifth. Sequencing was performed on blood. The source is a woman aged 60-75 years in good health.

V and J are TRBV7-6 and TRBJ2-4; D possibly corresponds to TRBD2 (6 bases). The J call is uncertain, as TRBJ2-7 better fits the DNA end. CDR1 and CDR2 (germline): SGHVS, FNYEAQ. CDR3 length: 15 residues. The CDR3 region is CASSPSGGGVYEQYF. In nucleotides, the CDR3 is TGTGCCAGCAGCCCGTCTGGCGGAGGGGTCTACGAGCAGTACTTC.

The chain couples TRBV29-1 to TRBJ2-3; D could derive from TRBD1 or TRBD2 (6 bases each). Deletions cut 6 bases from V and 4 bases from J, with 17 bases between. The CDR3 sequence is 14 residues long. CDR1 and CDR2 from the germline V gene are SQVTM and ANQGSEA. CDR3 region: CSVQGGWLADTQYF. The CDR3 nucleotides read TGCAGCGTACAGGGAGGTTGGTTAGCAGATACGCAGTATTTT.

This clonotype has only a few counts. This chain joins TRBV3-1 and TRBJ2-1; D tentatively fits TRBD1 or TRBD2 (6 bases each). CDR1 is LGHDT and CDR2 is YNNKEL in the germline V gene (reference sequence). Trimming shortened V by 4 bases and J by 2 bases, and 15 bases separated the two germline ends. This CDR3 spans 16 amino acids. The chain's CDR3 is CASSRGRGVTYNEQFF. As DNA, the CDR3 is TGTGCCAGCAGCCGGGGAAGGGGGGTTACCTACAATGAGCAGTTCTTC.

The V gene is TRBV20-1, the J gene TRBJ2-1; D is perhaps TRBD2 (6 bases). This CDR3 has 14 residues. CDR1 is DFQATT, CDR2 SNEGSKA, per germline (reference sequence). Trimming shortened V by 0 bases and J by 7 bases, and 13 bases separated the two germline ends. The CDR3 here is CSARDSREWNEQFF. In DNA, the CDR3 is TGCAGTGCTAGAGATAGTCGGGAGTGGAATGAGCAGTTCTTC.

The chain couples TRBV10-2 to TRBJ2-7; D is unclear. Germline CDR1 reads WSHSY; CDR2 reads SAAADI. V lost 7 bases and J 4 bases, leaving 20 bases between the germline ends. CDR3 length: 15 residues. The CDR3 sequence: CASTENQHSGYEQYF. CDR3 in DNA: TGCGCCAGCACCGAGAACCAACATAGTGGGTACGAGCAGTACTTC.

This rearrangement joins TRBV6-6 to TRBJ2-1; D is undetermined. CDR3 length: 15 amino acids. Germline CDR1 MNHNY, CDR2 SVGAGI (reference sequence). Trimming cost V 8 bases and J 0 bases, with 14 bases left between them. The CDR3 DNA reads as TGTGCCAGCCTATATGACGTATACTCCTACAATGAGCAGTTCTTC. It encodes CASLYDVYSYNEQFF.

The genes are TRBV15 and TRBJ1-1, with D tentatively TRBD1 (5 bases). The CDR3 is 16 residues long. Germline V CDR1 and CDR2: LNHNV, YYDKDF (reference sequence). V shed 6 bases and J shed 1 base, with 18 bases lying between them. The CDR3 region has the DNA TGTGCCACCAGGGGGGAGTTCTGGGGACCGAACACTGAAGCTTTCTTT. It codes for CATRGEFWGPNTEAFF.

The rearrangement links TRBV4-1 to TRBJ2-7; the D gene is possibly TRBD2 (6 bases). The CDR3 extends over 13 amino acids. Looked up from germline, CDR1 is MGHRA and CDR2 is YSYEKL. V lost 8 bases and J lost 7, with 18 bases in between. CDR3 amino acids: CASAAGSDYEQYF. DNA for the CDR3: TGCGCCAGCGCCGCGGGGTCGGACTATGAGCAGTACTTC.

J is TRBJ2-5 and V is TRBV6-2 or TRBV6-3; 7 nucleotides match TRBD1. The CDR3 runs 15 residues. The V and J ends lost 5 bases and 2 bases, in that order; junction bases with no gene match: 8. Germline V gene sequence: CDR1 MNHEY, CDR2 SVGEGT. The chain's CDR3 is CASSPRDRIQETQYF. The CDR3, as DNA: TGTGCCAGCAGTCCCCGGGACAGAATTCAAGAGACCCAGTACTTC.

The DNA for the CDR3 is TGCGCCAGCAGCTCGACTAGCGGGAGTGGCTACGAGCAGTACTTC. The encoded protein is CASSSTSGSGYEQYF. The chain uses TRBV5-1 and TRBJ2-7; 12 nucleotides match TRBD2. Germline lookup yields CDR1 SGHRS and CDR2 YFSETQ. V shed 3 bases, J shed 3 bases, and the junction held 4 bases outside the gene matches. The CDR3 contains 15 residues.

CDR3 sequence reads: CASSQDARRRDRDTQYF. In DNA form, the CDR3 reads TGTGCCAGCAGCCAAGATGCCCGGCGCCGAGATAGGGATACGCAGTATTTT. The chain carries TRBV4-2 and TRBJ2-3, with D unresolved. Germline V gene data show CDR1 as LGHNA and CDR2 as YNFKEQ. The CDR3 consists of 17 residues. Deletions cut 0 bases from V and 6 bases from J, with 19 bases between.

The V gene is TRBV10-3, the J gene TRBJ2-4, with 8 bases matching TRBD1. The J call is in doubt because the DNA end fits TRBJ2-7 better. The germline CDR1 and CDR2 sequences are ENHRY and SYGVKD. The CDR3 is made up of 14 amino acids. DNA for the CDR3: TGTGCCATCGGCAGACAGGGGCTAACCTACGAGCAGTACTTC. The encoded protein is CAIGRQGLTYEQYF.

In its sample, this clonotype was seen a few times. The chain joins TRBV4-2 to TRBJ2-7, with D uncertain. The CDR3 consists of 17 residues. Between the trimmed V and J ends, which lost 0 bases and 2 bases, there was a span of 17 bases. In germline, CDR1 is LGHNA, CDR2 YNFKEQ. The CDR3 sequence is CASSQDLGPDLTYEQYF. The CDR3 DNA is TGTGCCAGCAGCCAAGATCTAGGGCCTGACTTAACCTACGAGCAGTACTTC.

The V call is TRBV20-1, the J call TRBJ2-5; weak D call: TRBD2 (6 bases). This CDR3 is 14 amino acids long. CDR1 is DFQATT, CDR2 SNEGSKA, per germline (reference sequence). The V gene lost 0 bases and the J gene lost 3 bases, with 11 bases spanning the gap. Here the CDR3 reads CSARDYQREETQYF. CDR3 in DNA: TGCAGTGCTAGAGATTATCAGCGGGAAGAGACCCAGTACTTC.

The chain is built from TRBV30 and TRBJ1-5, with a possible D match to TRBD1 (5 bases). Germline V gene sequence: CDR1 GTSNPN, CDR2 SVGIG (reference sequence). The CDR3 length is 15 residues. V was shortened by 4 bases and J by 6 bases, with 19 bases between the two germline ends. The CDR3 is CAWNEGLRGGQPQHF. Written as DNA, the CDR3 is TGTGCCTGGAACGAGGGACTAAGGGGTGGTCAGCCCCAGCATTTT.

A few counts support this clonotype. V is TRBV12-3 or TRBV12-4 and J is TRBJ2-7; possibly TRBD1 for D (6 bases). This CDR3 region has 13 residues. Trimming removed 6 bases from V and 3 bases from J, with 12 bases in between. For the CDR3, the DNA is TGTGCCAGCAGCGTCGGGACATACTACGAGCAGTACTTC. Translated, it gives CASSVGTYYEQYF.

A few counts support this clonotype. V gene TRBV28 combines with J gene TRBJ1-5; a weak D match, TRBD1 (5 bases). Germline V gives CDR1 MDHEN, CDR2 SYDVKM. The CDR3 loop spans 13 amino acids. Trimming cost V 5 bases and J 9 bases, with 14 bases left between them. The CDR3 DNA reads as TGTGCCAGCAGTCAGGGACGCGTTGGGCCCCAGCATTTT. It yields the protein CASSQGRVGPQHF.

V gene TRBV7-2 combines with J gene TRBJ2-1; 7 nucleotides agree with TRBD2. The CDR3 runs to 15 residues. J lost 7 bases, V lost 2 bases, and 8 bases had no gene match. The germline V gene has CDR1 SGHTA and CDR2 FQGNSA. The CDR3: CASSLREGLENEQFF. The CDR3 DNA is TGTGCCAGCAGCTTAAGGGAGGGCCTAGAAAATGAGCAGTTCTTC. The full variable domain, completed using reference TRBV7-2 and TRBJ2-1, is GAGVSQSPSNKVTEKGKDVELRCDPISGHTALYWYRQSLGQGLEFLIYFQGNSAPDKSGLPSDRFSAERTGGSVSTLTIQRTQQEDSAVYLCASSLREGLENEQFFGPGTRLTVL.

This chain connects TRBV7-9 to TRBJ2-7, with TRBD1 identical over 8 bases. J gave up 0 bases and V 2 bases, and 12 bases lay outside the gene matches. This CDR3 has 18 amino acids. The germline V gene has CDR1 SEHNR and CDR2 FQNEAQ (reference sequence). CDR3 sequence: CASSLRRGQGTYSYEQYF. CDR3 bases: TGTGCCAGCAGCTTACGGCGTGGACAGGGAACCTACTCCTACGAGCAGTACTTC. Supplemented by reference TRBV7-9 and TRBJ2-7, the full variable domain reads DTGVSQNPRHKITKRGQNVTFRCDPISEHNRLYWYRQTLGQGPEFLTYFQNEAQLEKSRLLSDRFSAERPKGSFSTLEIQRTEQGDSAMYLCASSLRRGQGTYSYEQYFGPGTRLTVT.

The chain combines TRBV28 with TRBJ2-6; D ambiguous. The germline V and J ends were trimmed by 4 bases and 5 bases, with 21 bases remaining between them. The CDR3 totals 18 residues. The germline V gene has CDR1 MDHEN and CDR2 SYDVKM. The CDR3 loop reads CASSSPYLTGARANVLTF. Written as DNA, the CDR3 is TGTGCCAGCAGTTCACCCTACCTCACTGGAGCTAGGGCCAACGTCCTGACTTTC.

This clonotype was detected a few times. In DNA form, the CDR3 reads TGTGCCAGCAGCCAAGATCTGTACAGGAGAAACTCTGGGGCCAACGTCCTGACTTTC. Translating gives CASSQDLYRRNSGANVLTF. The genes are TRBV4-2 and TRBJ2-6; the D gene is possibly TRBD1 (5 bases). Germline-derived CDR1 and CDR2 are LGHNA and YNFKEQ. This CDR3 is built from 19 residues. V lost 0 bases to trimming and J lost 0 bases, with 15 bases between them.

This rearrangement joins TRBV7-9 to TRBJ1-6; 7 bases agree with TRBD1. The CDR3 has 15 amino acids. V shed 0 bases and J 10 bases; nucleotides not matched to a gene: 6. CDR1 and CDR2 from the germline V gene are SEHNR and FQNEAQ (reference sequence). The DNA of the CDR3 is TGTGCCAGCAGCTTAGCGAGCGGGACAGTCTCACCCCTCCACTTT. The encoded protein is CASSLASGTVSPLHF.

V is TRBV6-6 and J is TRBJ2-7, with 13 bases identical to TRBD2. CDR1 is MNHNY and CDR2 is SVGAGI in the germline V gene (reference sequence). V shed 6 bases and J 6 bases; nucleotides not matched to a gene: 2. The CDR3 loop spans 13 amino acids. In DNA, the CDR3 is TGTGCCAGCAGGGGACTAGCGGGACTCGAGCAGTACTTC. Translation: CASRGLAGLEQYF.

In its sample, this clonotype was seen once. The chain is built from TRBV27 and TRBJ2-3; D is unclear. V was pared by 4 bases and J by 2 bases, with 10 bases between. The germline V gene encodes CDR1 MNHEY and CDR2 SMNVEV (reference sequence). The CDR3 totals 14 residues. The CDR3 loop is CASSSRFLTDTQYF. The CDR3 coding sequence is TGTGCCAGCAGTTCCAGGTTTCTCACAGATACGCAGTATTTT.

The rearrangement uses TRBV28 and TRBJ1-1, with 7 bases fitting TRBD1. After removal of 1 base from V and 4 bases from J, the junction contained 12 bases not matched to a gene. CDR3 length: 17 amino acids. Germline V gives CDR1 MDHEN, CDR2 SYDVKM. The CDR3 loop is CASSLYYTGARATEAFF. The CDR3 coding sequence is TGTGCCAGCAGTTTATACTATACAGGGGCCCGTGCCACTGAAGCTTTCTTT. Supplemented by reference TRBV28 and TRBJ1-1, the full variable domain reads DVKVTQSSRYLVKRTGEKVFLECVQDMDHENMFWYRQDPGLGLRLIYFSYDVKMKEKGDIPEGYSVSREKKERFSLILESASTNQTSMYLCASSLYYTGARATEAFFGQGTRLTVV.